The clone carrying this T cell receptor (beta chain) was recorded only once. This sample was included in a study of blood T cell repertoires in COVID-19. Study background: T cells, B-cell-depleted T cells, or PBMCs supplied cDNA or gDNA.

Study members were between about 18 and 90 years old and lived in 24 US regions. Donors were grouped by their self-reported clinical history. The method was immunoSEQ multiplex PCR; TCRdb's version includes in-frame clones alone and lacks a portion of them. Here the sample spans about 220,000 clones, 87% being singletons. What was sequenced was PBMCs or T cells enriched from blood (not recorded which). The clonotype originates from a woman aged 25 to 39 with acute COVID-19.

The CDR3 reads CASSQKTGLNTEAFF. CDR3 nucleotides: TGTGCCAGCAGCCAAAAAACAGGGTTGAACACTGAAGCTTTCTTT. The chain employs TRBV7-6 and TRBJ1-1, with D possibly being TRBD1 (6 bases). The CDR3 is 15 amino acids. The germline V gene encodes CDR1 SGHVS and CDR2 FNYEAQ. V lost 5 bases, J lost 0 bases, and 13 bases lay in between.